This paragraph covers one TCR beta chain sequence. Antigen unknown. Germline CDR1 and CDR2: LGHNA and YNFKEQ. The CDR3 is made up of 16 amino acids. This sample was taken from a study of cytomegalovirus exposure and HLA in healthy donors. Study-wide points: There were reportedly fewer N-insertions in an Asian-associated ancestry cluster than the approximately 600-donor mean, in a later analysis. In a later analysis, common viral pathogens appeared linked to several of the most significant clusters. According to an earlier analysis, most TCR beta V segments yielded productive rearrangements about 90% or about 30% of the time. Associated with cytomegalovirus, according to the listing, were some 180 TCR beta chains.

In the PCR, 60 Vbeta and 13 Jbeta primers were used. The method was immunoSEQ multiplex PCR; TCRdb's version includes in-frame clones alone and lacks a portion of them. The sample lists about 160,000 clones, approximately 85% occurring once. The material sequenced was PBMCs. The clonotype was recovered from a girl aged 2 to 10 in good health and CMV-seropositive. The chain employs TRBV4-2 and TRBJ2-5, with 9 positions matching TRBD1. The DNA matches TRBJ2-7 better at its end, which makes the J call doubtful. CDR3 residues: CASSQALTTGGDEQYF. Here the CDR3 DNA reads TGTGCCAGCAGCCAAGCCCTAACGACAGGGGGGGACGAGCAGTACTTC.